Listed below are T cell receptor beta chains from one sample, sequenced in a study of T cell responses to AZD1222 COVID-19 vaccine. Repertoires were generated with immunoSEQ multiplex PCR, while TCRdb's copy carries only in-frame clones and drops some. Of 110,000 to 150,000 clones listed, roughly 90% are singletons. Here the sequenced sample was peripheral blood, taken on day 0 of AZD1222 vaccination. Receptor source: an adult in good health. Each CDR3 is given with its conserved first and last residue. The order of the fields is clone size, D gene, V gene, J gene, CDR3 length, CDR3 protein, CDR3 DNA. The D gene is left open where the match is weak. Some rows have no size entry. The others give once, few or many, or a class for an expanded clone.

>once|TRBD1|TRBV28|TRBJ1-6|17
CASSSVGQSSYNSPLHF
TGTGCCAGCAGTTCCGTGGGACAGAGCTCCTATAATTCACCCCTCCACTTT
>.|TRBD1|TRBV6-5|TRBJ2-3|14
CASRWDRGTDTQYF
TGTGCCAGCAGGTGGGACAGAGGCACAGATACGCAGTATTTT
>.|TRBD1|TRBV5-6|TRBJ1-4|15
CASSLPSGQGQKLFF
TGTGCCAGCAGCTTACCCTCCGGACAGGGGCAAAAACTGTTTTTT
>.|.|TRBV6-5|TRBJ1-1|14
CASSYGRKNTEAFF
TGTGCCAGCAGTTACGGCAGGAAGAACACTGAAGCTTTCTTT
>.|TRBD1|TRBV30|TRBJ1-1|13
CAWSNRGPPEAFF
TGTGCCTGGAGTAACAGGGGGCCGCCTGAAGCTTTCTTT
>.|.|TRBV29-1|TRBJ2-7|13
CSTLGPRPYEQYF
TGCAGTACCCTCGGGCCGCGGCCCTACGAGCAGTACTTC
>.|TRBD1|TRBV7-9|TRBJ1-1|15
CACRDRRVMNTEAFF
TGTGCCTGCCGGGACAGGCGGGTAATGAACACTGAAGCTTTCTTT
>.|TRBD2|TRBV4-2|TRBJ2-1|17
CASSRAPGLAERNEQFF
TGTGCCAGCAGCCGCGCCCCGGGACTAGCGGAGCGCAATGAGCAGTTCTTC
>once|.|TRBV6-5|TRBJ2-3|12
CASSQSRDTQYF
TGTGCCAGCAGTCAGAGCAGGGATACGCAGTATTTT
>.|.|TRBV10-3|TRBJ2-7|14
CAIQTGTGRVEQYF
TGTGCCATCCAAACCGGGACTGGACGGGTGGAGCAGTACTTC
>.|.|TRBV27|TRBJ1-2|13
CASSFRGYYGYTF
TGTGCCAGCAGTTTTCGAGGGTACTATGGCTACACCTTC
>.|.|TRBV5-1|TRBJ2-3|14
CASSSPGTADTQYF
TGCGCCAGCAGCAGTCCAGGGACGGCAGATACGCAGTATTTT
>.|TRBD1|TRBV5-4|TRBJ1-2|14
CASIQTGEREGYTF
TGTGCCAGCATCCAAACAGGGGAACGGGAGGGCTACACCTTC
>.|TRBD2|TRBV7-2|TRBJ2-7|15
CASSLLAGGPWEQYF
TGTGCCAGCAGCTTGCTAGCGGGAGGGCCGTGGGAGCAGTACTTC
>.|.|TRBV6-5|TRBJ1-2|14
CASGLEDPVYGYTF
TGTGCCAGCGGGTTGGAGGATCCCGTTTATGGCTACACCTTC
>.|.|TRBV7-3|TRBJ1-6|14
CASSLRGATSPLHF
TGTGCCAGCAGCTTAAGGGGGGCTACCTCACCCCTCCACTTT
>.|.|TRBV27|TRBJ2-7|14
CASAGLPEFGEQYF
TGTGCCAGCGCCGGACTCCCCGAGTTCGGCGAGCAGTACTTC
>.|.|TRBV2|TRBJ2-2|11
CARVLAGELFF
TGTGCCAGGGTACTAGCCGGGGAGCTGTTTTTT
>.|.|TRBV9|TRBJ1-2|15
CASSVAAGILYGYTF
TGTGCCAGCAGCGTAGCCGCCGGGATCCTCTATGGCTACACCTTC
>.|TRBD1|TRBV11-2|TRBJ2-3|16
CASIRAWDRVTNTQYF
TGTGCCAGCATCCGGGCTTGGGACAGGGTGACAAATACGCAGTATTTT
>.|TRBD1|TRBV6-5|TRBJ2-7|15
CASSSRQGATYEQYF
TGTGCCAGCAGTTCCCGACAGGGGGCCACCTACGAGCAGTACTTC
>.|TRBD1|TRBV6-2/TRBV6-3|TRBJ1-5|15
CASSRQGASNQPQHF
TGTGCCAGCAGTCGTCAGGGGGCGAGCAATCAGCCCCAGCATTTT
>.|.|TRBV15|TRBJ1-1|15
CATSISARSNTEAFF
TGTGCCACCAGCATTTCGGCCCGCTCGAACACTGAAGCTTTCTTT
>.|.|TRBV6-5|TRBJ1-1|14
CASLSFGQNTEAFF
TGTGCCAGCTTAAGCTTTGGACAGAACACTGAAGCTTTCTTT
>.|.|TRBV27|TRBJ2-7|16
CASSLQVGQRSYEQYF
TGTGCCAGCAGCCTCCAGGTCGGACAGAGATCCTACGAGCAGTACTTC
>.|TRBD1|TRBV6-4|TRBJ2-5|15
CASSDGTGVQETQYF
TGTGCCAGCAGCGATGGGACAGGCGTACAAGAGACCCAGTACTTC
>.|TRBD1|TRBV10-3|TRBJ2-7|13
CAIGKGATYEQYF
TGTGCCATCGGTAAGGGGGCCACCTACGAGCAGTACTTC
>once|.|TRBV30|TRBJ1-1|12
CAWRGGALEAFF
TGTGCCTGGAGGGGAGGGGCGCTTGAAGCTTTCTTT
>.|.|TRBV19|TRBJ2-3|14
CASSRTTDTDTQYF
TGTGCCAGTAGTAGGACGACCGACACAGATACGCAGTATTTT
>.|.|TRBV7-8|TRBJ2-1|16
CASSLTEGERYNEQFF
TGTGCCAGCAGCTTAACAGAGGGGGAGAGGTACAATGAGCAGTTCTTC
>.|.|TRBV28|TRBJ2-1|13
CASSGTSYNEQFF
TGTGCCAGCAGCGGGACCTCCTACAATGAGCAGTTCTTC
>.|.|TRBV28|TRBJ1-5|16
CASSSPRGRAGLPQHF
TGTGCCAGCAGTTCCCCCAGGGGCCGGGCAGGGTTGCCCCAGCATTTT
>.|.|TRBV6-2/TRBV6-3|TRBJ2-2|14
CASSKAGETGELFF
TGTGCCAGCAGCAAGGCAGGGGAGACCGGGGAGCTGTTTTTT
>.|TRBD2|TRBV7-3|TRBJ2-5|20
CASSLGPLFGQGLAGETQYF
TGTGCCAGCAGTTTAGGGCCCCTCTTTGGCCAGGGACTAGCGGGAGAGACCCAGTACTTC
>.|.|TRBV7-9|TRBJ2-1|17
CASSLIGVLSSYNEQFF
TGTGCCAGCAGCTTAATTGGTGTGCTAAGCTCCTACAATGAGCAGTTCTTC
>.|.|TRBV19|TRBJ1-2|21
CASSRGRNTMAWRRANEGYTF
TGTGCCAGTTCTAGAGGACGGAATACTATGGCTTGGAGGAGGGCGAATGAAGGCTACACCTTC
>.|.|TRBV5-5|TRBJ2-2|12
CASSLETGELFF
TGTGCCAGCAGCTTAGAAACCGGGGAGCTGTTTTTT
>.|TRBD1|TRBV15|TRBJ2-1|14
CATSSLPRGLEQFF
TGTGCCACCAGCTCGCTACCCAGGGGGTTAGAGCAGTTCTTC
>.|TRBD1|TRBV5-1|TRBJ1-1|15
CASSARQGPKTEAFF
TGCGCCAGCAGCGCCAGACAGGGTCCGAAGACTGAAGCTTTCTTT
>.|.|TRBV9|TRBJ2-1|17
CASSETLSGSSYNEQFF
TGTGCCAGCAGCGAGACCCTGAGCGGAAGCTCCTACAATGAGCAGTTCTTC
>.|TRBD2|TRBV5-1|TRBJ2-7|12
CASSTGGPEQYF
TGCGCCAGCAGTACGGGAGGCCCCGAGCAGTACTTC
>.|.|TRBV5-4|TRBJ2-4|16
CASSRRAGQLKNIQYF
TGTGCCAGCAGCAGGAGGGCGGGACAGCTTAAAAACATTCAGTACTTC
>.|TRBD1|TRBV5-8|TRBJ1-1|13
CASNYDTGAPELF
TGTGCCAGCAACTATGATACAGGGGCCCCTGAGCTCTTT
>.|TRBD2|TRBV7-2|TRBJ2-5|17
CASSPPGLAGGRETQYF
TGTGCCAGCAGCCCGCCGGGACTAGCGGGAGGGCGAGAGACCCAGTACTTC
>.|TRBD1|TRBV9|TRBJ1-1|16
CASSVSGTGLPLEVFF
TGTGCCAGCAGCGTTTCCGGGACAGGGCTCCCTCTCGAAGTTTTCTTT